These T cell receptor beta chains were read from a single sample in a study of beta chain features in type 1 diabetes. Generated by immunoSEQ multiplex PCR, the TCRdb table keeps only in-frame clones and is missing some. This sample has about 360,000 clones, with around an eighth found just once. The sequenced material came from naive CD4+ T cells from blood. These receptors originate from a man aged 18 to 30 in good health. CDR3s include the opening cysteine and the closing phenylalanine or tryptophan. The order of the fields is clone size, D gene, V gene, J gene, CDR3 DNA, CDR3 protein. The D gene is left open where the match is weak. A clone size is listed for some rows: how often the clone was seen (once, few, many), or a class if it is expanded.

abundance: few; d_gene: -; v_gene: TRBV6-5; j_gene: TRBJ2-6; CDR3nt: TGTGCCAGCAGTTTGGACAGCGCCGGGGCCAACGTCCTGACTTTC; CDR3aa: CASSLDSAGANVLTF
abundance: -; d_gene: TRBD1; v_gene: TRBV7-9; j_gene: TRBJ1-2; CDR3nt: TGTGCCAGCAGCGGGGACAGGGTAGGAGGCTACACCTTC; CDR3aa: CASSGDRVGGYTF
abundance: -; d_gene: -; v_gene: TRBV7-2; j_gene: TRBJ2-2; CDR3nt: TGTGCCAGCAGCATCCTTCGGGAGACCGGGGAGCTGTTTTTT; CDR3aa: CASSILRETGELFF
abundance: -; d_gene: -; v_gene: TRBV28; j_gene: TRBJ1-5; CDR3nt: TGTGCCAGCAGCCCGGACAGCGTACATCAGCCCCAGCATTTT; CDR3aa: CASSPDSVHQPQHF
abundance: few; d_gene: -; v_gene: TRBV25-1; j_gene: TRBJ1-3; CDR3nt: TGTGCCAGCAGTGAACCCGGGACAGGAAACACCATATATTTT; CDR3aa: CASSEPGTGNTIYF
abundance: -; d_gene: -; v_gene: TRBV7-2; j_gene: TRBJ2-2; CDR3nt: TGTGCCAGCAGCTTAGAGGGACACTCCACCGGGGAGCTGTTTTTT; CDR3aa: CASSLEGHSTGELFF
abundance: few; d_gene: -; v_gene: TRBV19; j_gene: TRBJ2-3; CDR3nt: TGTGCCACAGGGCCTAGGATCATCACAGATACGCAGTATTTT; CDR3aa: CATGPRIITDTQYF
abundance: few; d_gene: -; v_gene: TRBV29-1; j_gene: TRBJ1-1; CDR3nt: TGCAGCGTTGACCCCGGGGGAAACACTGAAGCTTTCTTT; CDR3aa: CSVDPGGNTEAFF
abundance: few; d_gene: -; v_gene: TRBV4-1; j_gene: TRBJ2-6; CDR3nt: TGCGCCAGCAGCCTGTTTCCCTACTCTGGGGCCAACGTCCTGACTTTC; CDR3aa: CASSLFPYSGANVLTF
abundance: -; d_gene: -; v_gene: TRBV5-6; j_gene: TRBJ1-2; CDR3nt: TGTGCCAGCAGCTTGGACTACAATGGCTACACCTTC; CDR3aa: CASSLDYNGYTF
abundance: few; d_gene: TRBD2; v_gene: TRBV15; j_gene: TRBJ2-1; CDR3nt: TGTGCCACCAGCAGTCCTCCCATAGGCGGGAGAAAGGGTGAGCAGTTCTTC; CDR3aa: CATSSPPIGGRKGEQFF
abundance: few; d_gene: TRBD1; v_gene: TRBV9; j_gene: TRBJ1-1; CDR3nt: TGTGCCAGCAGCAAAAGGACAGGGGCGAACACTGAAGCTTTCTTT; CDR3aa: CASSKRTGANTEAFF
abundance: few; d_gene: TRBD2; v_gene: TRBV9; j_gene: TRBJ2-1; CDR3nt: TGTGCCAGCAGCGCCACTAGCGGGCCGGGTCTTAATGAGCAGTTCTTC; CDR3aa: CASSATSGPGLNEQFF
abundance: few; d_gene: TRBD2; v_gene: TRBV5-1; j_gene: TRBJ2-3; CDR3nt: TGCGCCAGCAGCCCCCGGACTAGCGTAACTACAGATACGCAGTATTTT; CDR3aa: CASSPRTSVTTDTQYF
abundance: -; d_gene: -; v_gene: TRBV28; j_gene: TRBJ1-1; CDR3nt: TGTGCCAGCAGTTTAGTGGAACAGCACACTGAAGCTTTCTTT; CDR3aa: CASSLVEQHTEAFF
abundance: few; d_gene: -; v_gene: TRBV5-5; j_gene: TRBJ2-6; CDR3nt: TGTGCCAGCAGCCAAGGGGGGGCGCTGGGACCTGGGGCCAACGTCCTGACTTTC; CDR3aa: CASSQGGALGPGANVLTF
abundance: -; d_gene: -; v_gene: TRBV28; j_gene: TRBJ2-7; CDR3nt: TGTGCCAGCAGTTTAGAGGGTGTCCTCTACGAGCAGTACTTC; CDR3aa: CASSLEGVLYEQYF
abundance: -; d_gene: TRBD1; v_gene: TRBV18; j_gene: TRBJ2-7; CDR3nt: TGTGCCAGCTCACCACGGACAGGGTCACGCGAGCAGTACTTC; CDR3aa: CASSPRTGSREQYF
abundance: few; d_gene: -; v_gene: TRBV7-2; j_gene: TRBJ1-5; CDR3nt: TGTGCCAGCAGCTTAGAAACAGGGTCGAATCAGCCCCAGCATTTT; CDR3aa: CASSLETGSNQPQHF
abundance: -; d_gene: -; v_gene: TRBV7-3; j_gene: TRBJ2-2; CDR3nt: -; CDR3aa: CASSSGFGAGELFF
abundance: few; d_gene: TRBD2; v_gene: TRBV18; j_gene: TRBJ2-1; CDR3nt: TGTGCCAGCTCAGGGCGGGGGGGCCATGAGCAGTTCTTC; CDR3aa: CASSGRGGHEQFF
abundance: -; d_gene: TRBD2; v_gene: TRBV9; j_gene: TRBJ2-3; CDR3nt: TGTGCCAGCAGCGCAGGTCGAGGGCTAGCGGGAGGGATCCACGTTGGCACAGATACGCAGTATTTT; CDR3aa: CASSAGRGLAGGIHVGTDTQYF
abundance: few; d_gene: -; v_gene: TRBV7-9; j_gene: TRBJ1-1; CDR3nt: TGTGCCAGCAGCTCCCGTCAACAGGGTTTGGAAGCTTTCTTT; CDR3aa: CASSSRQQGLEAFF
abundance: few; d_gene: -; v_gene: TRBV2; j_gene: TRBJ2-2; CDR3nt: TGTGCCAGCAGTGACCAGGCTGTACGGACCGGGGAGCTGTTTTTT; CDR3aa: CASSDQAVRTGELFF
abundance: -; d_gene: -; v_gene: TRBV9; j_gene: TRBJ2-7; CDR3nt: TGTGCCAGCAGCCCCCGGGGATACTCCTACGAGCAGTACTTC; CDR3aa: CASSPRGYSYEQYF
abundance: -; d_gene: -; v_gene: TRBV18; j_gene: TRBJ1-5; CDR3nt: TGTGCCAGCTCACCTGCGTATAGCAATCAGCCCCAGCATTTT; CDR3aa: CASSPAYSNQPQHF
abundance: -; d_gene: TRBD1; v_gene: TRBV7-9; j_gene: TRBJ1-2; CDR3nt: TGTGCCAGCAGCCAAAGGACAGGGCACACCTTC; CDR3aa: CASSQRTGHTF
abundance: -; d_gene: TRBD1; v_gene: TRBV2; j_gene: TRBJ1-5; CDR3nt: TGTGCCAGCAGGGACAGGCATAGCAATCAGCCCCAGCATTTT; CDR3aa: CASRDRHSNQPQHF
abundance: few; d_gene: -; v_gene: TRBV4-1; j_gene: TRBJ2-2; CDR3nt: TGCGCCAGCAGCCAAGGAAGCCTAGGGAACACCGGGGAGCTGTTTTTT; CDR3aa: CASSQGSLGNTGELFF
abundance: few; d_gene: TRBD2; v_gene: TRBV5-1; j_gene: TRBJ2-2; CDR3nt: TGCGCCAGCGGTTCGGGGACTAGCGTCGCCGGGGAGCTGTTTTTT; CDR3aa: CASGSGTSVAGELFF
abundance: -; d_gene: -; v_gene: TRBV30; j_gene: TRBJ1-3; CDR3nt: TGTGCCTGGAGTATGCGTCGGGGGTCGGGAAACACCATATATTTT; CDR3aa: CAWSMRRGSGNTIYF
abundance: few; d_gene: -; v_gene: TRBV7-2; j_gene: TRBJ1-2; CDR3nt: TGTGCCAGCAGCCCCGGGACAAACCCTAACTATGGCTACACCTTC; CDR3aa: CASSPGTNPNYGYTF
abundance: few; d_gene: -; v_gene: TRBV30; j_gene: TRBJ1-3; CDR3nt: TGTGCCTGGAGCTCTGACTGGATCTCTGGAAACACCATATATTTT; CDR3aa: CAWSSDWISGNTIYF
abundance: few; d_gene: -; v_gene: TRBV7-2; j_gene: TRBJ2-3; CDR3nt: TGTGCCAGCAGCCCAAGCCGTAGGGGCCTCAGAGCAGATACGCAGTATTTT; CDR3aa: CASSPSRRGLRADTQYF
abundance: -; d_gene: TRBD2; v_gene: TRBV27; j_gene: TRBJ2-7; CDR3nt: TGTGCCAGCAGGAGGACTAGCGGGGCCTACGAGCAGTACTTC; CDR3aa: CASRRTSGAYEQYF
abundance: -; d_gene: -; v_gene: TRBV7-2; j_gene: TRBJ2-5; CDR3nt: TGTGCCAGCAGCTTAGGTCAGGGGATACAGCTGTACCAAGAGACCCAGTACTTC; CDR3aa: CASSLGQGIQLYQETQYF
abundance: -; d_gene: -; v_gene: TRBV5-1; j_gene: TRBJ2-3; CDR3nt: TGCGCCAGCAGCAGAGGACAGAGAACAGATACGCAGTATTTT; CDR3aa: CASSRGQRTDTQYF
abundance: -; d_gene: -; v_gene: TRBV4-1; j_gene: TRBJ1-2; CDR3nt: TGCGCCAGCAGCGATCAGGGACTAACTCGGGAAGGCTACACCTTC; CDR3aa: CASSDQGLTREGYTF
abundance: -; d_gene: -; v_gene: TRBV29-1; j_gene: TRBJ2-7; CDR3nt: TGCAGCGTTGCAGGCAGGGCCTACTACGAGCAGTACTTC; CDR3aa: CSVAGRAYYEQYF
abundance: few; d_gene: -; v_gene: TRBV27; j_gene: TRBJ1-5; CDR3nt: TGTGCCAGCAGTTTATCCCGGGGGTATCAGCCCCAGCATTTT; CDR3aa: CASSLSRGYQPQHF
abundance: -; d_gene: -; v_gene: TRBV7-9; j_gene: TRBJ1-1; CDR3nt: TGTGCCAGCAGCTTATCCGGTCAGGGAAGGACTGAAGCTTTCTTT; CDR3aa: CASSLSGQGRTEAFF
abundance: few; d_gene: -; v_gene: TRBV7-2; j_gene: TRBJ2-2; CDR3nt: TGTGCCAGCAGCGCTCGCGCGAATTCCGGGGAGCTGTTTTTT; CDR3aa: CASSARANSGELFF
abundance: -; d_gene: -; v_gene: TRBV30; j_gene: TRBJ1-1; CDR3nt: TGTGCCTGGAGTGGTTTTCTGCGGACTGAAGCTTTCTTT; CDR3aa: CAWSGFLRTEAFF
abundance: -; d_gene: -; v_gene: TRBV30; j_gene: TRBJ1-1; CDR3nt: TGTGCCTGGAGTGTACGGGTTGAAGCTTTCTTT; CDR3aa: CAWSVRVEAFF
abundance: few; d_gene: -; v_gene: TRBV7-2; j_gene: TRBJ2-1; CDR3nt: TGTGCCACCCGGCGTGGTAGCGGCTACAATGAGCAGTTCTTC; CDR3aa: CATRRGSGYNEQFF
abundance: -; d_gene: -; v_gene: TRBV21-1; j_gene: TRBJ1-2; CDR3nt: TGTGCCAGCAGCAAAGAGGAAGGAGCTAACTATGGCTACACCTTC; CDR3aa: CASSKEEGANYGYTF
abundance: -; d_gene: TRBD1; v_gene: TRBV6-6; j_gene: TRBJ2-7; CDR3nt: TGTGCCAGCAGTTATGGGCAGGGGGCAAGCGAGCAGTACTTC; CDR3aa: CASSYGQGASEQYF
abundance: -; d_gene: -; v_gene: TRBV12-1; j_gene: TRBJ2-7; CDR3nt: TGTGCCAGCAGGCCCGGGGGGAGCTCCTACGAGCAGTACTTC; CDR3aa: CASRPGGSSYEQYF
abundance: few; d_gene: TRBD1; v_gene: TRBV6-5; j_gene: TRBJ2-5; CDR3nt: TGTGCCAGCCGACAGGGAAGCCAAGAGACCCAGTACTTC; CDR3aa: CASRQGSQETQYF
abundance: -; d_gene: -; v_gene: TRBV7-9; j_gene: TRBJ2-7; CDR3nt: TGTGCCAGCAGCCCTGACACGTCGCAGTACTTC; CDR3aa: CASSPDTSQYF
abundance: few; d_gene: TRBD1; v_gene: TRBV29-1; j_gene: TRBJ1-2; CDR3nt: TGCAGCGTACAACCTCTTGGGAACAGGGGTGGCTACACCTTC; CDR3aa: CSVQPLGNRGGYTF
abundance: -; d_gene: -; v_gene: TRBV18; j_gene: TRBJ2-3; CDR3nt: TGTGCCAGCTCACGGCAAAGCGGACTCCACACAGATACGCAGTATTTT; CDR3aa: CASSRQSGLHTDTQYF
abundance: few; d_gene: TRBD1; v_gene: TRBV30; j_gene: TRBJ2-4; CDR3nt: TGTGCCTGGGACCGGGACAGGGGTTTGGACATTCAGTACTTC; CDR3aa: CAWDRDRGLDIQYF
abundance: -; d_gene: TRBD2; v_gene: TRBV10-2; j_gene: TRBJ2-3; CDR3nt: TGCGCCAGCGCGAGACTAGCGGCCACAGATACGCAGTATTTT; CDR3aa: CASARLAATDTQYF
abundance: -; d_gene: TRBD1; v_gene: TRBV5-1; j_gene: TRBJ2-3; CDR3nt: TGCGCCAGCACCCACAGGGGACATTCGAGCACAGATACGCAGTATTTT; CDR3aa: CASTHRGHSSTDTQYF
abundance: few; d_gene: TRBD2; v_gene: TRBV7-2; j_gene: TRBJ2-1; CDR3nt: TGTGCCAGCAGCAAACAGACTAGCGGGGTCATGCATGAGCAGTTCTTC; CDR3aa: CASSKQTSGVMHEQFF
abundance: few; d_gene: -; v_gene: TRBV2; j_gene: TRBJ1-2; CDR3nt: TGTGCCAGCAGCCAACAACGGACAGTCTCTGGCTACACCTTC; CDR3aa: CASSQQRTVSGYTF